This entry is about one TCR beta chain. Antigen specificity is unknown. Trimming pared 0 bases from V and 5 bases from J, leaving 16 bases between. Germline V CDR1 and CDR2: ENHRY, SYGVKD. This CDR3 has 17 residues. This specimen belongs to a study of cytomegalovirus exposure and HLA in healthy donors. Healthy bone marrow donors made up the donors. A multiplex PCR was run with 60 Vbeta primers and 13 Jbeta primers. The assay was immunoSEQ multiplex PCR, and TCRdb's table has in-frame clones only and misses some. The sample lists 95,000 to 150,000 clones, about three quarters occurring once. Overall study results and limits: The authors enumerated 150 to 200 TCR beta chains as linked to cytomegalovirus.

This receptor was identified in a man in his sixties in good health and CMV-seropositive. The sample comprised PBMCs. The chain combines TRBV10-3 with TRBJ2-2, with D possibly matching TRBD1 (5 bases). CDR3 nucleotide sequence: TGTGCCATCAGTGAGTCCCCAGGAAGGGGATCGACCGGGGAGCTGTTTTTT. This translates into CAISESPGRGSTGELFF.